These T cell receptor beta chains were read from a single sample in a study of Tregs in tolerant kidney transplant recipients. Libraries were prepared by immunoSEQ multiplex PCR; TCRdb keeps only in-frame clonotypes and omits some of them. The table shows 55,000 to 75,000 clones, with around 87% occurring only once. This specimen consisted of CD4+ T cells from blood (PBMCs), obtained 6 months after the transplant. These receptors were taken from a human patient who received a combined kidney and bone marrow transplant. Some T cells may arise from the graft donor. Each CDR3 is given with its conserved first and last residue. A D gene is named only where the DNA matches it firmly.

D gene: NA
V gene: TRBV9
J gene: TRBJ2-7
CDR3 protein: CASSVDPTRTFSEQYF

D gene: NA
V gene: TRBV11-3
J gene: TRBJ2-7
CDR3 protein: CASSLAAGSYEQYF

D gene: TRBD1
V gene: TRBV4-3
J gene: TRBJ2-7
CDR3 protein: CASSQDRDRDEQYF

D gene: NA
V gene: TRBV27
J gene: TRBJ1-4
CDR3 protein: CASSPFPRGVEKLFF

D gene: NA
V gene: TRBV4-3
J gene: TRBJ2-1
CDR3 protein: CASSHLTSRAYNEQFF

D gene: NA
V gene: TRBV4-1
J gene: TRBJ1-5
CDR3 protein: CASSQGPGQKLNQPQHF

D gene: NA
V gene: TRBV5-1
J gene: TRBJ2-3
CDR3 protein: CASSFTSSTDTQYF

D gene: NA
V gene: TRBV5-4
J gene: TRBJ2-1
CDR3 protein: CASTLRLSGSYNEQFF

D gene: NA
V gene: TRBV7-2
J gene: TRBJ2-2
CDR3 protein: CASTPGRWHSITGELFF

D gene: NA
V gene: TRBV18
J gene: TRBJ2-2
CDR3 protein: CASSLYLTGELFF

D gene: NA
V gene: TRBV5-1
J gene: TRBJ2-2
CDR3 protein: CASSENRLWELFF

D gene: NA
V gene: TRBV5-8
J gene: TRBJ2-7
CDR3 protein: CASSRHREGIYEQYF

D gene: NA
V gene: TRBV7-7
J gene: TRBJ2-3
CDR3 protein: CASSKSPGAGTDTQYF

D gene: TRBD2
V gene: TRBV6-1
J gene: TRBJ2-3
CDR3 protein: CASSDLAAGGRNTQYF

D gene: NA
V gene: TRBV6-6
J gene: TRBJ2-4
CDR3 protein: CASSYSKGVGKNIQYF

D gene: NA
V gene: TRBV20-1
J gene: TRBJ2-1
CDR3 protein: CSARVVDEQFF

D gene: TRBD1
V gene: TRBV6-4
J gene: TRBJ1-1
CDR3 protein: CASSAGGGTEAFF

D gene: NA
V gene: TRBV7-2
J gene: TRBJ1-1
CDR3 protein: CASSSRRVGQNTNTEAFF

D gene: NA
V gene: TRBV18
J gene: TRBJ1-3
CDR3 protein: CASSPYSPDSGNTIYF

D gene: NA
V gene: TRBV7-9
J gene: TRBJ2-5
CDR3 protein: CASSPLESHETQYF

D gene: NA
V gene: TRBV5-4
J gene: TRBJ2-5
CDR3 protein: CASSFSGTQETQYF

D gene: TRBD2
V gene: TRBV7-6
J gene: TRBJ2-3
CDR3 protein: CASSLKSGGAGTDTQYF

D gene: TRBD1
V gene: TRBV12-5
J gene: TRBJ1-2
CDR3 protein: CASSWDGTGGYTF

D gene: NA
V gene: TRBV18
J gene: TRBJ2-2
CDR3 protein: CASSPRLAPGELFF

D gene: NA
V gene: TRBV29-1
J gene: TRBJ1-2
CDR3 protein: CSVEVYLADGYTF

D gene: NA
V gene: TRBV29-1
J gene: TRBJ1-1
CDR3 protein: CSVAGGNTEAFF